Below, 29 T cell receptor beta chains from the same sample are listed, as sequenced in a study of blood T cell repertoires in COVID-19. The data were produced by immunoSEQ multiplex PCR, yet TCRdb's version contains in-frame clones alone and is incomplete. Among about 62,000 clones listed, about nine tenths were seen once. The sequenced sample consisted of peripheral blood. These TCRs come from a woman aged 80 or over with acute or convalescent COVID-19.

The chain is built from TRBV5-1 and TRBJ2-5; 12 bases fit TRBD1. Germline V gene sequence: CDR1 SGHRS, CDR2 YFSETQ. The junction had 3 bases not matched to a gene; V was cut back by 4 bases and J by 5 bases. The CDR3 length is 14 residues. The CDR3 sequence: CASSRDRGRETQYF. In DNA, the CDR3 is TGCGCCAGCAGCCGGGACAGGGGGCGGGAGACCCAGTACTTC. The whole variable domain, filled in from reference TRBV5-1 and TRBJ2-5, reads KAGVTQTPRYLIKTRGQQVTLSCSPISGHRSVSWYQQTPGQGLQFLFEYFSETQRNKGNFPGRFSGRQFSNSRSEMNVSTLELGDSALYLCASSRDRGRETQYFGPGTRLLVL.

V and J are TRBV28 and TRBJ1-4; D not resolved. This CDR3 contains 17 residues. Germline CDR1 is MDHEN and CDR2 is SYDVKM. V was trimmed by 1 base and J by 0 bases, leaving 12 bases between them. Written as DNA, the CDR3 is TGTGCCAGCAGTTTATTAGCCGGCAGCGCAACTAATGAAAAACTGTTTTTT. Translated, it gives CASSLLAGSATNEKLFF.

The CDR3 nucleotides read TGTGCCAGTAGTATAACAGGGGTGAACACTGAAGCTTTCTTT. This translates into CASSITGVNTEAFF. This chain joins TRBV19 and TRBJ1-1, with 7 bases identical to TRBD1. The CDR3 contains 14 residues. V lost 2 bases to trimming and J lost 0 bases; unmatched junction nucleotides: 0. The germline CDR1 and CDR2 sequences are LNHDA and SQIVND (reference sequence).

The chain is built from TRBV9 and TRBJ2-6; 10 positions match TRBD1. The ends lost 4 bases at V and 0 bases at J; junction bases unmatched: 4. This CDR3 has 17 residues. CDR1 is SGDLS, CDR2 YYNGEE, per germline. For the CDR3, the DNA is TGTGCCAGCAGCCCCCGACAGGGGGCCTCTGGGGCCAACGTCCTGACTTTC. Translation gives CASSPRQGASGANVLTF.

The V gene is TRBV27, the J gene TRBJ1-2; TRBD1 matches 9 bases. Germline loops: CDR1 MNHEY, CDR2 SMNVEV (reference sequence). Losses at the gene ends were 6 bases for V and 7 bases for J; bases not matched to a gene: 9. The CDR3 runs 14 residues. DNA of the CDR3: TGTGCCAGCAGAGATCCGGGACAGGGTAGTGGCTACACCTTC. Translation gives CASRDPGQGSGYTF.

This chain joins TRBV18 and TRBJ1-2; D is undetermined. The CDR3 is made up of 13 amino acids. Trimming removed 3 bases at V and 7 bases at J, with 12 bases between. CDR1 KGHSH and CDR2 LQKENI come from the germline V gene. The CDR3: CASSPGGSGGYTF. CDR3 nucleotide sequence: TGTGCCAGCTCACCCGGAGGGTCGGGTGGCTACACCTTC.

This clone was detected once. The rearrangement joins TRBV19 to TRBJ1-4; possible D gene TRBD1, 6 bases. The CDR3 contains 14 residues. V was clipped by 6 bases and J by 5 bases, with 13 bases between them. CDR1 is LNHDA, CDR2 SQIVND, per germline (reference sequence). CDR3 in amino acids: CASSPDRTNEKLFF. In DNA, the CDR3 is TGTGCCAGTAGCCCTGACAGGACCAATGAAAAACTGTTTTTT.

The rearrangement joins TRBV10-3 to TRBJ1-3, with D unresolved. The V end lost 4 bases, the J end lost 10 bases, and 17 bases lay between the germline ends. This CDR3 contains 14 residues. Germline lookup yields CDR1 ENHRY and CDR2 SYGVKD. The CDR3 nucleotides read TGTGCCATCAGTGGTGCGGGATCCTTGAGGACCATATATTTT. It encodes CAISGAGSLRTIYF.

The chain has TRBV29-1 and TRBJ1-1; the D gene is possibly TRBD1 (6 bases). This CDR3 has 13 amino acids. Trimming took 3 bases from V and 0 from J, leaving 8 bases between them. Looked up from germline, CDR1 is SQVTM and CDR2 is ANQGSEA. This CDR3 reads CSVERDMNTEAFF. CDR3 nucleotide sequence: TGCAGCGTTGAGAGGGACATGAACACTGAAGCTTTCTTT. Variable domain in full (rest from reference TRBV29-1 and TRBJ1-1): SAVISQKPSRDICQRGTSLTIQCQVDSQVTMMFWYRQQPGQSLTLIATANQGSEATYESGFVIDKFPISRPNLTFSTLTVSNMSPEDSSIYLCSVERDMNTEAFFGQGTRLTVV.

This clone came up once. The CDR3 region has the DNA TGTGCCACCAGTGATTGGCCCTCGACAGGGGGTAAGGGCAGTGAGCAGTTCTTC. Protein: CATSDWPSTGGKGSEQFF. The V call is TRBV24-1, the J call TRBJ2-1; TRBD1 agrees at 9 bases. CDR3 size: 18 residues. Trimming took 2 bases from V and 9 from J; bases not matched to a gene: 16. CDR1 is KGHDR, CDR2 SFDVKD, per germline.

The chain couples TRBV19 to TRBJ1-5; 8 nucleotides line up with TRBD1. Germline CDR1 is LNHDA and CDR2 is SQIVND (reference sequence). The trim removed 6 bases at V and 7 bases at J, leaving 8 bases unmatched. The CDR3 runs 14 residues. The CDR3 DNA is TGTGCCAGTAGGGAAGACAGGGGAGGGCAGCCCCAGCATTTT. It is translated as CASREDRGGQPQHF.

Only one count was recorded for this clone. The CDR3 protein is CASSPGSNYGYTF. The CDR3 DNA reads as TGTGCCAGTAGTCCAGGATCTAACTATGGCTACACCTTC. The J gene is TRBJ1-2, the V gene TRBV19; D gene unclear. This CDR3 region has 13 residues. Germline CDR1 reads LNHDA; CDR2 reads SQIVND (reference sequence). Trimming stripped 5 bases from V and 0 bases from J, with 7 bases between.

This clone was seen only once. The chain combines TRBV5-1 with TRBJ1-1, with 10 nucleotides matching TRBD1. V lost 4 bases to trimming and J lost 5 bases; unmatched junction nucleotides: 8. Germline V gene lookup returns CDR1 SGHRS and CDR2 YFSETQ. This CDR3 has 15 residues. CDR3 nucleotides: TGCGCCAGCAGCCGACAGGGGGCTCGGGAAACTGAAGCTTTCTTT. This gives the protein CASSRQGARETEAFF.

The chain employs TRBV10-1 and TRBJ2-3, with 7 bases that match TRBD1. Germline V lookup: CDR1 WNHNN, CDR2 SYGVQD (reference sequence). V was clipped by 5 bases and J by 2 bases; unmatched bases: 7. CDR3 length: 15 amino acids. In DNA, the CDR3 is TGCGCCAGCAGTTCCACCAGGGGGTACACAGATACGCAGTATTTT. It encodes CASSSTRGYTDTQYF.

The V call is TRBV10-3, the J call TRBJ2-1; possible D gene TRBD2, 7 bases. In germline, CDR1 is ENHRY, CDR2 SYGVKD. CDR3 length: 16 residues. V lost 4 bases to trimming and J lost 4 bases, with 17 bases between them. For the CDR3, the DNA is TGTGCCATCAGTGGTCGGGAGGCGGGGGCATACAATGAGCAGTTCTTC. Amino acids: CAISGREAGAYNEQFF.

This clone was observed a few times. The CDR3 DNA reads as TGCGCCAGCAGTGAGTCGGGAGTGGGGGCGGATACGCAGTATTTT. Translated: CASSESGVGADTQYF. V gene TRBV10-1 combines with J gene TRBJ2-3, with a possible D match to TRBD1 (6 bases). The germline CDR1 and CDR2 sequences are WNHNN and SYGVQD (reference sequence). The CDR3 spans 15 residues. V gave up 0 bases and J gave up 6 bases, with 13 bases separating them.

Judged by abundance, this clone is medium-sized (0.01 to 0.1%). The DNA of the CDR3 is TGTGCCAGCAAAGAGGACAGGAGCTCCTACGAGCAGTACTTC. Protein product: CASKEDRSSYEQYF. The V gene is TRBV2, the J gene TRBJ2-7; TRBD1 matches at 7 bases. The ends lost 7 bases at V and 0 bases at J; junction bases unmatched: 6. The V gene's germline CDR1 is SNHLY and CDR2 FYNNEI. The CDR3 contains 14 residues.

The chain employs TRBV28 and TRBJ1-2; the match to TRBD1 covers 11 bases. This CDR3 spans 16 amino acids. In germline, CDR1 is MDHEN, CDR2 SYDVKM. The V and J ends lost 8 bases and 6 bases, in that order; junction bases with no gene match: 14. The CDR3 bases are TGTGCCAGCGCATTGGGGGGGACAGGGGGTCACGATGGCTACACCTTC. Translated: CASALGGTGGHDGYTF.

This chain links TRBV6-2 or TRBV6-3 with TRBJ1-5; D might be TRBD1 (6 bases). From germline, CDR1 is MNHEY and CDR2 SVGEGT. Trimming cost V 6 bases and J 0 bases, with 12 bases left between them. This CDR3 comprises 15 residues. DNA for the CDR3: TGTGCCAGCAGCAGGGACATCGATAGCAATCAGCCCCAGCATTTT. Encoded protein: CASSRDIDSNQPQHF.

The CDR3 region has the DNA TGTGCCAGCAGCAAACAGGGTTCCTACGAGCAGTACTTC. This codes for CASSKQGSYEQYF. V is TRBV7-3 and J is TRBJ2-7, with D tentatively TRBD1 (6 bases). Germline V lookup: CDR1 SGHTA, CDR2 FQGTGA. This CDR3 has 13 amino acids. Trimming shortened V by 5 bases and J by 1 base, and 9 bases separated the two germline ends.

The V and J genes are TRBV11-2 and TRBJ2-1; unclear D gene. Trimming left V 2 bases short and J 7 bases short, with 15 bases between. CDR3 length equals 15 residues. Germline V lookup: CDR1 SGHAT, CDR2 FQNNGV. CDR3 amino acids: CASSLSQDAFNEQFF. For the CDR3, the DNA is TGTGCCAGCAGCTTATCTCAGGATGCCTTTAATGAGCAGTTCTTC. The whole variable domain, filled in from reference TRBV11-2 and TRBJ2-1, reads EAGVAQSPRYKIIEKRQSVAFWCNPISGHATLYWYQQILGQGPKLLIQFQNNGVVDDSQLPKDRFSAERLKGVDSTLKIQPAKLEDSAVYLCASSLSQDAFNEQFFGPGTRLTVL.

V usage is TRBV7-2 and J usage is TRBJ2-3; 7 nucleotides agree with TRBD2. The CDR3 runs to 16 residues. Germline V gives CDR1 SGHTA, CDR2 FQGNSA. Germline trimming cut 1 base from V and 3 bases from J; bases unmatched to any gene: 7. Written as DNA, the CDR3 is TGTGCCAGCAGCTTAGTTGGCGCGGGGGAGACAGATACGCAGTATTTT. It encodes CASSLVGAGETDTQYF. Using reference TRBV7-2 and TRBJ2-3 for the parts outside the CDR3, the full variable domain is GAGVSQSPSNKVTEKGKDVELRCDPISGHTALYWYRQSLGQGLEFLIYFQGNSAPDKSGLPSDRFSAERTGGSVSTLTIQRTQQEDSAVYLCASSLVGAGETDTQYFGPGTRLTVL.

The chain carries TRBV2 and TRBJ2-2, with a weak D call TRBD2 (6 bases). There are 14 residues in the CDR3. The germline gives CDR1 SNHLY, CDR2 FYNNEI. V shed 7 bases and J shed 6 bases, with 15 bases lying between them. CDR3 DNA sequence: TGTGCCAGCACCGGGGGTTGGGGCGCCGGGGAGCTGTTTTTT. Amino acid sequence: CASTGGWGAGELFF.

The chain recombines TRBV6-5 with TRBJ1-1, with D perhaps TRBD1 (6 bases). The CDR3 runs 12 residues. Trimming removed 10 bases from V and 1 base from J, with 10 bases in between. Germline CDR1 and CDR2: MNHEY and SVGAGI. In DNA form, the CDR3 reads TGTGCCACCACCAGGGGGAACACTGAAGCTTTCTTT. Translated, it gives CATTRGNTEAFF.

This sequence joins TRBV28 and TRBJ1-1; D remains unclear. The germline gives CDR1 MDHEN, CDR2 SYDVKM. V shed 3 bases and J shed 2 bases, with 13 bases lying between them. CDR3 length: 15 amino acids. The CDR3 here is CASSFVQGANTEAFF. Here the CDR3 DNA reads TGTGCCAGCAGTTTTGTTCAAGGAGCAAACACTGAAGCTTTCTTT.

The table lists this clone with a count of one. The chain recombines TRBV6-2 or TRBV6-3 with TRBJ1-6; 9 nucleotides agree with TRBD1. Germline CDR1 and CDR2: MNHEY and SVGEGT. V shed 6 bases, J shed 8 bases, and the junction held 5 bases outside the gene matches. This CDR3 has 14 amino acids. The DNA of the CDR3 is TGTGCCAGCAGCCCAGGGACAGGGCATTCACCCCTCCACTTT. Encoded protein: CASSPGTGHSPLHF.

The V and J genes are TRBV7-9 and TRBJ1-4, with 7 bases fitting TRBD1. Unmatched junction bases numbered 8, after V lost 5 bases and J lost 5 bases. Germline assignment: CDR1 SEHNR and CDR2 FQNEAQ (reference sequence). The CDR3 has 15 amino acids. The CDR3 DNA reads TGTGCCAGCAGCCTCCGGGACAGTCGAAATGAAAAACTGTTTTTT. This encodes CASSLRDSRNEKLFF.

The chain uses TRBV5-1 and TRBJ2-4; a weak D match, TRBD2 (5 bases). This CDR3 spans 14 amino acids. Trimming removed 4 bases at V and 7 bases at J, with 15 bases between. Looked up from germline, CDR1 is SGHRS and CDR2 is YFSETQ. The CDR3: CASSTGLRSNIQYF. The CDR3 DNA follows: TGCGCCAGCAGCACTGGACTCCGCAGCAACATTCAGTACTTC.

This rearrangement joins TRBV4-1 to TRBJ2-3, with D possibly being TRBD2 (6 bases). The germline V gene encodes CDR1 MGHRA and CDR2 YSYEKL. Trimming pared 0 bases from V and 0 bases from J, leaving 10 bases between. The CDR3 consists of 16 residues. This CDR3 is CASSQEGGPSTDTQYF. CDR3 DNA: TGCGCCAGCAGCCAAGAAGGAGGGCCCAGCACAGATACGCAGTATTTT.